This T cell receptor (beta chain) was sequenced for a study of early T cells in non-severe SARS-CoV-2 infection. Background on the study: The chains were unpaired, and the sequenced material was bulk RNA from unsorted whole blood. Findings and caveats of the study: Clonotype matching in VDJdb favored anti-spike CD8 responses and did not capture private and CD4 specificities.

Individual cDNA molecules were tagged with unique molecular identifiers, the study reported. TCRdb recomputed calls from the 5' RACE reads with MiXCR, one row per CDR3 protein. The data contain some 81,000 distinct CDR3 sequences, about 16% of them singletons. This clonotype was counted ten times or more. The antigen remains undetermined. The CDR3 sequence is 18 residues long. V dropped 2 bases and J dropped 3; count of bases not matched to a gene: 11. Germline-derived CDR1 and CDR2 are SEHNR and FQNEAQ (reference sequence). The origin of this receptor is an adult who was a healthcare worker with PCR-confirmed SARS-CoV-2 infection or an uninfected control (not recorded which). The chain carries TRBV7-9 and TRBJ2-3, with 10 positions matching TRBD2. Input material: whole blood. For the CDR3, the DNA is TGTGCCAGCAGCTTACTTAGCGGGAGGTCCCTGTGGACAGATACGCAGTATTTT. Translated, it gives CASSLLSGRSLWTDTQYF. Variable domain in full (rest from reference TRBV7-9 and TRBJ2-3): DTGVSQNPRHKITKRGQNVTFRCDPISEHNRLYWYRQTLGQGPEFLTYFQNEAQLEKSRLLSDRFSAERPKGSFSTLEIQRTEQGDSAMYLCASSLLSGRSLWTDTQYFGPGTRLTVL.